This TCR beta chain was captured by sequencing in a study of cytomegalovirus exposure and HLA in healthy donors. General study findings and limits: The classifier reportedly diagnosed cytomegalovirus status with high specificity and sensitivity. A few chains tied to CMV proved CMV antigen-specific in vitro.

On this clone itself: Antigen specificity is unknown.

Assay used: immunoSEQ multiplex PCR; TCRdb lists only in-frame clones, some missing. The data contain about 90,000 clones, 84% of them singletons. Germline V gene sequence: CDR1 LNHNV, CDR2 YYDKDF (reference sequence). The CDR3 runs 16 residues. Trimming removed 3 bases from V and 2 bases from J, with 11 bases in between. The specimen sequenced was PBMCs. The V and J genes are TRBV15 and TRBJ2-6; TRBD1 is a possible D gene (5 bases). This TCR derives from a woman between 18 and 29 years old in good health and CMV-seropositive. The CDR3 DNA sequence: TGTGCCACCAGCAGGTTGACAGCAACTGGGGCCAACGTCCTGACTTTC. Translated, it gives CATSRLTATGANVLTF.